This T cell receptor beta chain was recovered during a study of cytotoxic CD8 clonotypes in ibrutinib-treated CLL. Study background: Responses comprised 24 partial and 2 complete; at median around 70 months, 14 remained remitted and roughly 12 progressed.

Trimming shortened V by 6 bases and J by 0 bases, and 16 bases separated the two germline ends. The germline V gene has CDR1 SQVTM and CDR2 ANQGSEA. The CDR3 length is 15 residues. The method was immunoSEQ multiplex PCR; TCRdb's version includes in-frame clones alone and lacks a portion of them. This table holds about 86,000 clones, 86% found once. This chain connects TRBV29-1 to TRBJ2-3; maybe TRBD2 (7 bases). The sequence was obtained from a human donor with chronic lymphocytic leukemia. This sample comprised PBMCs, obtained before ibrutinib treatment. The CDR3, as DNA: TGCAGCGTCGCCGGGGGGCTGACGAGCACAGATACGCAGTATTTT. This encodes CSVAGGLTSTDTQYF.